A selection of T cell receptor beta chains follows, all from one sample in a study of Ad26.COV2.S vaccination and SARS-CoV-2 variants. Assay: immunoSEQ multiplex PCR; the TCRdb copy retains only in-frame clones and omits some. The data contain about 370,000 clones, around nine tenths of them seen just once; the ten biggest clones take up under 2%. This specimen consisted of peripheral blood, obtained in a trial of Ad26.COV2.S vaccine versus placebo. The receptors derive from a person aged 18 to 59 who received the Ad26.COV2.S COVID-19 vaccine or a placebo. CDR3s include the opening cysteine and the closing phenylalanine or tryptophan. D genes are given only for firm matches. For some rows the clone size is stated as once, few or many, or as a class when expanded; others skip it.

>once|TRBV5-6|TRBJ2-7|NA
CASSGLGTYYEQYF
TGTGCCAGCAGCGGGTTAGGGACATACTACGAGCAGTACTTC
>NA|TRBV18|TRBJ2-7|NA
CASSPGVDEQYF
TGTGCCAGCTCACCTGGGGTCGACGAGCAGTACTTC
>NA|TRBV6-5|TRBJ2-4|TRBD2
CASTPTSGLDIQYF
TGTGCCAGCACCCCTACTAGCGGTTTAGACATTCAGTACTTC
>NA|TRBV4-1|TRBJ1-6|NA
CASSRPSGSPLHF
TGCGCCAGCAGCCGTCCCTCGGGTTCACCCCTCCACTTT
>NA|TRBV3-1/TRBV3-2|TRBJ2-3|NA
CASSQGGSDTQYF
TGTGCCAGCAGCCAAGGGGGTTCGGATACGCAGTATTTT
>NA|TRBV19|TRBJ1-5|TRBD1
CASSMKQGQGRGQPQHF
TGTGCCAGTAGTATGAAACAAGGACAGGGAAGGGGTCAGCCCCAGCATTTT
>NA|TRBV28|TRBJ1-2|NA
CASSSGYGYTF
TGTGCCAGCAGCTCTGGGTATGGCTACACCTTC
>NA|TRBV25-1|TRBJ2-1|NA
CASSDEGGTGYNEQFF
TGTGCCAGCAGTGATGAAGGTGGAACAGGCTACAATGAGCAGTTCTTC
>NA|TRBV27|TRBJ2-2|NA
CASSFQRGNTGELFF
TGTGCCAGCAGTTTTCAGAGGGGGAACACCGGGGAGCTGTTTTTT
>NA|TRBV12-5|TRBJ2-7|NA
CARPEIFRRYEQYF
TGTGCTAGACCCGAAATCTTCAGGCGTTACGAGCAGTACTTC
>once|TRBV18|TRBJ2-4|NA
CASSPPRGAVKNIQYF
TGTGCCAGCTCACCCCCGAGGGGCGCGGTCAAAAACATTCAGTACTTC
>NA|TRBV5-1|TRBJ2-5|NA
CASSLPGSQETQYF
TGCGCCAGCAGCTTGCCAGGCTCCCAAGAGACCCAGTACTTC
>NA|TRBV7-5|TRBJ2-7|NA
CVRSLVEREHDEQYF
TGTGTCAGAAGCTTAGTAGAGCGGGAGCACGACGAGCAGTACTTC
>NA|TRBV7-3|TRBJ1-3|TRBD1
CASSTQGGGGNTIYF
TGTGCCAGCAGCACACAGGGGGGAGGTGGAAACACCATATATTTT
>few|TRBV6-1|TRBJ2-7|TRBD2
CASSDSPGLASMEQYF
TGTGCCAGCAGTGATTCCCCGGGACTAGCCTCGATGGAGCAGTACTTC
>NA|TRBV19|TRBJ2-4|NA
CASNSPVLAKNIQYF
TGTGCCAGTAATTCCCCAGTCCTAGCCAAAAACATTCAGTACTTC